This T cell receptor (beta chain) stems from a study of blood T cell repertoires in COVID-19. Study background: Samples of COVID-19 (acute and convalescent) were obtained from the United States, Italy and Spain.

Resolution of symptoms, clearance, or two negative PCRs was present in recovered Cohort 3 donors. The CDR3 has 15 residues. The V segment lost 0 bases and the J segment 6 bases; nucleotides outside the gene matches: 6. Germline CDR1 and CDR2: SGHTA and FQGNSA. Libraries were prepared by immunoSEQ multiplex PCR; TCRdb keeps only in-frame clonotypes and omits some of them. The table shows 300,000 to 350,000 clones, with roughly 88% occurring only once. Sequenced sample: PBMCs or T cells enriched from blood (not recorded which). The V call is TRBV7-2, the J call TRBJ1-2, with TRBD1 identical over 8 bases. The clonotype originates from a man aged 25-40 years who had recovered from COVID-19. CDR3 protein: CASSLAWTGLNGYTF. In DNA form, the CDR3 reads TGTGCCAGCAGCTTAGCGTGGACAGGGTTGAATGGCTACACCTTC.